Listed here is a single T cell receptor (beta chain). The antigen is not known. Germline CDR1 and CDR2: SGHVS and FQNEAQ. V was pared by 5 bases and J by 1 base, with 13 bases between. The CDR3 loop spans 15 amino acids. Tuberculin skin test and IGRA determined adolescents' latent tuberculosis status at entry. Here immunoSEQ multiplex PCR was the method, and the copy in TCRdb shows in-frame clones only, minus some. The sample lists some 25,000 clones; roughly 95% were seen once. This sample was included in a study of T cells in tuberculosis. The wider study: IGRA-negative adolescents, IGRA-positive adolescents with latent tuberculosis and adults with active tuberculosis formed this South African cohort. Study results and caveats: Smaller distances to GMM-specific TCRs suggested their expansion in active tuberculosis.

The sample taken for sequencing was PBMCs. The origin of this receptor is a donor between 10 and 35 years old with latent tuberculosis or without tuberculosis infection. The chain uses TRBV7-8 and TRBJ2-3; perhaps TRBD2 as D (5 bases). In nucleotides, the CDR3 is TGTGCCAGCAGCAAACTAGTCGGGGGCACAGATACGCAGTATTTT. Protein sequence: CASSKLVGGTDTQYF.